This TCR beta chain was profiled in a study of beta chain features in type 1 diabetes. This clone was counted only a few times. Its antigen is not identified. The V end was cut by 4 bases, the J end by 0 bases, with 12 bases between. The germline V gene encodes CDR1 SQVTM and CDR2 ANQGSEA. The CDR3 loop spans 14 amino acids. Sequencing targeted expressed TCRB transcripts, as all isolated RNA had been reverse transcribed. Method: immunoSEQ multiplex PCR; TCRdb's copy keeps in-frame clones and lacks some. The sample yields about 640,000 clones, about an eighth seen once. Heparinised blood was drawn once per donor, averaging about 100 mL. Study outcomes and limitations: Researchers cautioned that cDNA sequencing could over-represent cells with high TCR expression. Here, the possible influence of HLA type (on TCRB rearrangement) remained unresolved. Significant though moderate, a shortening of TCRB CDR3s appeared in all four CD4+ subsets of Type 1 diabetes patients. There were fewer insertions and more deletions at the VDJ junctions of type 1 diabetes patients.

The source is a man aged 30-40 years with type 1 diabetes. The sample comprised naive CD4+ T cells from blood. V usage is TRBV29-1 and J usage is TRBJ2-5; D not resolved. The CDR3 nucleotides are TGCAGCGTTGGACGGACCTTGGACCAAGAGACCCAGTACTTC. This translates into CSVGRTLDQETQYF.